What follows are 27 T cell receptor beta chains derived from one specimen sequenced in a study of response to subunit inactivated influenza vaccine. Each CDR3 protein is one row after TCRdb ran MiXCR on the RT-PCR reads. The profile shows approximately 300,000 distinct CDR3 sequences, roughly 22% of them singletons. Here the sequenced sample was PBMCs from blood, taken about 20 months after vaccination. The receptors stem from a man aged 45 to 75 who received an inactivated influenza vaccine.

This clonotype was seen only a few times. The rearrangement uses TRBV4-1 and TRBJ1-3, with 9 nucleotides matching TRBD1. Germline V gene data show CDR1 as MGHRA and CDR2 as YSYEKL. Trimming cost V 6 bases and J 0 bases; bases outside gene matches: 3. CDR3 length: 15 residues. The CDR3 loop reads CASSPTGGSGNTIYF. Written as DNA, the CDR3 is TGCGCCAGCAGTCCGACAGGGGGCTCTGGAAACACCATATATTTT.

This rearrangement joins TRBV4-3 to TRBJ2-6; TRBD1 matches 7 bases. CDR1 and CDR2 from the germline V gene are LGHNA and YSLEER. The CDR3 totals 18 residues. Trimming cost V 1 base and J 9 bases; bases outside gene matches: 15. CDR3 in DNA: TGCGCCAGCAGCCAAGGGGCCCCTACAGGGGTTTCCTTCAACGTCCTGACTTTC. Protein product: CASSQGAPTGVSFNVLTF.

The rearrangement uses TRBV20-1 and TRBJ2-7; 8 positions match TRBD1. After removal of 5 bases from V and 4 bases from J, the junction contained 7 bases not matched to a gene. The CDR3 loop spans 13 amino acids. The germline CDR1 and CDR2 sequences are DFQATT and SNEGSKA (reference sequence). CDR3 region: CSAPETGVYEQYF. CDR3 coding DNA: TGCAGTGCTCCCGAGACAGGGGTGTACGAGCAGTACTTC.

This clonotype came up a few times. The J gene is TRBJ2-2, the V gene TRBV24-1; D is undetermined. Germline values: CDR1 KGHDR, CDR2 SFDVKD. The V and J ends lost 3 bases and 3 bases respectively, with 7 bases between them. The CDR3 is made up of 14 amino acids. CDR3 loop: CATSDKLYTGELFF. For the CDR3, the DNA is TGTGCCACCAGTGATAAGCTATACACCGGGGAGCTGTTTTTT.

The CDR3 DNA follows: TGCAGTGCTCTAGCTCCGGTGTCCTACGAGCAGTACTTC. This codes for CSALAPVSYEQYF. This chain joins TRBV20-1 and TRBJ2-7, with D perhaps matching TRBD2 (5 bases). The CDR3 covers 13 residues. V lost 5 bases, J lost 1 base, and 12 bases lay in between. The germline gives CDR1 DFQATT, CDR2 SNEGSKA (reference sequence).

This clonotype has only a few counts. The J gene is TRBJ2-5, the V gene TRBV5-1; 13 nucleotides match TRBD2. Germline V gene lookup returns CDR1 SGHRS and CDR2 YFSETQ. The junction had 7 bases not matched to a gene; V was cut back by 4 bases and J by 1 base. The length of the CDR3 is 17 residues. CDR3 in DNA: TGCGCCAGCAGCGAGAGACTAGCGGGGGGATTCCAAGAGACCCAGTACTTC. This gives the protein CASSERLAGGFQETQYF.

This clonotype was counted many times. The chain joins TRBV12-3 or TRBV12-4 to TRBJ1-6; D gene unclear. This CDR3 has 11 residues. Trimming left V 5 bases short and J 6 bases short, with 2 bases between. The CDR3 region has the DNA TGTGCCAGCAGTCGTAATTCACCCCTCCACTTT. This sequence encodes CASSRNSPLHF.

The chain couples TRBV5-1 to TRBJ1-1, with a possible D match to TRBD1 (5 bases). The CDR3 consists of 13 residues. Germline assignment: CDR1 SGHRS and CDR2 YFSETQ. The ends were cut back, 4 bases at V and 5 bases at J, with 12 bases in the middle. CDR3 sequence: CASSVQGVTEAFF. The CDR3 coding sequence is TGCGCCAGCAGCGTTCAAGGGGTGACTGAAGCTTTCTTT.

As regards this clonotype: This may come from a read error, since a much larger clone is one base off. Since no conserved phenylalanine or tryptophan closes the CDR3, a read error is the likely cause. The rearrangement links TRBV6-2 or TRBV6-3 to TRBJ1-1, with D perhaps TRBD1 (6 bases). Looked up from germline, CDR1 is MNHEY and CDR2 is SVGEGT. The ends were cut back, 8 bases at V and 8 bases at J, with 18 bases in the middle. This CDR3 contains 13 residues. CDR3 sequence (DNA): TGTGCCAGCGGCCTGGGGGTAGGGACAGAAGCTTTCTAT. Translation: CASGLGVGTEAFY.

V gene TRBV12-3 or TRBV12-4 combines with J gene TRBJ2-5; the D gene is possibly TRBD2 (6 bases). The CDR3 is made up of 16 amino acids. V was shortened by 2 bases and J by 5 bases, with 18 bases between the two germline ends. CDR3 DNA: TGTGCCAGCAGTTTAAGAGGGGTGGACTATCGGGAGACCCAGTACTTC. Amino acids: CASSLRGVDYRETQYF.

Notes on this clonotype: This could be a read error, since a much larger clone is one nucleotide away. No conserved phenylalanine or tryptophan ends this CDR3, so it is likely a read error. V is TRBV27 and J is TRBJ1-2; the D is unclear. The CDR3 consists of 13 residues. The V and J ends lost 5 bases and 0 bases respectively, with 7 bases between them. The germline gives CDR1 MNHEY, CDR2 SMNVEV (reference sequence). CDR3 bases: TGTGCCAGCAGTCCGAACACTAACTATGGCTACACCTTG. This encodes CASSPNTNYGYTL.

This clonotype was counted at least ten times. The rearrangement links TRBV4-1 to TRBJ1-5, with 7 bases identical to TRBD1. V shed 2 bases and J 4 bases; nucleotides not matched to a gene: 5. This CDR3 comprises 15 residues. Germline CDR1 MGHRA, CDR2 YSYEKL. The CDR3 spells CASSQTGTANQPQHF. CDR3 bases: TGCGCCAGCAGCCAAACCGGGACAGCTAATCAGCCCCAGCATTTT.

This sequence joins TRBV6-1 and TRBJ2-1; no reliable D call. CDR3 size: 15 residues. V lost 6 bases and J lost 3, with 15 bases in between. Germline V gene sequence: CDR1 MNHNS, CDR2 SASEGT. The CDR3 here is CASSILSGFYNEQFF. CDR3 bases: TGTGCCAGCAGCATACTTTCCGGGTTCTACAATGAGCAGTTCTTC.

This clonotype was recorded many times. The CDR3 region is CASSFGVGVGNYGYTF. The CDR3 nucleotides are TGCGCCAGCAGCTTTGGGGTTGGTGTTGGAAACTATGGCTACACCTTC. This sequence joins TRBV5-1 and TRBJ1-2; D is unclear. The CDR3 spans 16 residues. The V gene's germline CDR1 is SGHRS and CDR2 YFSETQ. The V and J ends lost 2 bases and 2 bases respectively, with 16 bases between them.

V gene TRBV27 combines with J gene TRBJ2-5; 8 bases are a match to TRBD1. Germline V gene sequence: CDR1 MNHEY, CDR2 SMNVEV (reference sequence). The ends lost 4 bases at V and 4 bases at J; junction bases unmatched: 8. The CDR3 spans 15 residues. CDR3: CASSYQGAPGETQYF. The CDR3 DNA sequence: TGTGCCAGCAGTTATCAGGGGGCGCCCGGAGAGACCCAGTACTTC.

The chain is built from TRBV5-1 and TRBJ2-3; the D gene is possibly TRBD2 (6 bases). This CDR3 contains 15 residues. CDR1 is SGHRS, CDR2 YFSETQ, per germline. Trimming pared 0 bases from V and 4 bases from J, leaving 12 bases between. DNA for the CDR3: TGCGCCAGCAGCTTGGTTGTGACTAGTCCAGATACGCAGTATTTT. It encodes CASSLVVTSPDTQYF.

In its sample, this clonotype was seen a few times. The chain couples TRBV4-3 to TRBJ1-4, with D possibly matching TRBD1 (5 bases). The CDR3 is made up of 20 amino acids. Germline V gives CDR1 LGHNA, CDR2 YSLEER. The V and J ends lost 1 base and 2 bases respectively, with 23 bases between them. CDR3 nucleotides: TGCGCCAGCAGCCAAGTATGGGGCCTCCAGGGAGGAAAGACTAATGAAAAACTGTTTTTT. Translated, it gives CASSQVWGLQGGKTNEKLFF.

This sequence joins TRBV27 and TRBJ2-7; TRBD1 aligns across 8 bases. CDR3 length: 13 residues. Germline loops: CDR1 MNHEY, CDR2 SMNVEV (reference sequence). The junction had 5 bases not matched to a gene; V was cut back by 3 bases and J by 7 bases. In DNA, the CDR3 is TGTGCCAGCAGTTTTCAGGGGGCGCGTGAGCAGTACTTC. Translated, it gives CASSFQGAREQYF.

A few counts support this clonotype. This sequence joins TRBV12-3 or TRBV12-4 and TRBJ1-1; D gene uncertain. Trimming pared 5 bases from V and 6 bases from J, leaving 13 bases between. CDR3 length equals 13 residues. The chain's CDR3 is CASSTYRESEAFF. In nucleotides, the CDR3 is TGTGCCAGCAGTACGTACCGGGAGTCTGAAGCTTTCTTT.

The chain links TRBV5-1 to TRBJ2-5, with a weak D call TRBD1 (6 bases). Per germline, CDR1 SGHRS and CDR2 YFSETQ. Trimming took off 1 base at V and 2 bases at J, with 9 bases between the two ends. This CDR3 contains 14 residues. The CDR3 DNA follows: TGCGCCAGCAGCTTGACAGGGCAACAAGAGACCCAGTACTTC. Protein product: CASSLTGQQETQYF.

V is TRBV12-3 or TRBV12-4 and J is TRBJ1-1, with a possible D match to TRBD1 (6 bases). The CDR3 spans 13 residues. Trimming took off 1 base at V and 6 bases at J, with 9 bases between the two ends. DNA for the CDR3: TGTGCCAGCAGTTTAGACGGGGGCCCTGAAGCTTTCTTT. Translating gives CASSLDGGPEAFF.

This clonotype turned up a few times. This chain uses TRBV20-1 with TRBJ1-5, with D possibly TRBD1 on 5 matching bases. CDR3 size: 14 residues. Per the germline V gene, CDR1 is DFQATT and CDR2 is SNEGSKA (reference sequence). Trimming stripped 3 bases from V and 3 bases from J, with 12 bases between. The CDR3 protein is CSASLHGANQPQHF. Written as DNA, the CDR3 is TGCAGTGCTAGCTTACACGGGGCCAATCAGCCCCAGCATTTT.

This clonotype appeared a few times. CDR3 sequence (DNA): TGTGCCAGCAGTTCCAACCGCCCGGACGAGCAGTACTTC. Amino acids: CASSSNRPDEQYF. The chain employs TRBV27 and TRBJ2-7; no clear D gene. Trimming took 4 bases from V and 5 from J, leaving 12 bases between them. This CDR3 is built from 13 residues. From germline, CDR1 is MNHEY and CDR2 SMNVEV (reference sequence).

CDR3 bases: TGCAGTGACACGGGACGGAACTATGGCTACACCTTC. Its protein product is CSDTGRNYGYTF. The V call is TRBV20-1, the J call TRBJ1-2, with D perhaps matching TRBD1 (5 bases). This CDR3 is built from 12 residues. V lost 7 bases, J lost 2 bases, and 11 bases lay in between. Germline values: CDR1 DFQATT, CDR2 SNEGSKA (reference sequence).

This clonotype was seen a few times. CDR3 bases: TGCAGTGCTACCGGACTAGCGGGAGAGATCGAGCAGTACTTC. Translation: CSATGLAGEIEQYF. The chain couples TRBV20-1 to TRBJ2-7; 13 bases are shared with TRBD2. Trimming cost V 4 bases and J 6 bases; bases outside gene matches: 6. The CDR3 is made up of 14 amino acids. The germline CDR1 and CDR2 sequences are DFQATT and SNEGSKA (reference sequence).

This clonotype was detected ten times or more. The chain recombines TRBV20-1 with TRBJ1-6, with TRBD1 matching over 9 bases. The CDR3 sequence is 16 residues long. Germline lookup yields CDR1 DFQATT and CDR2 SNEGSKA (reference sequence). After removal of 0 bases from V and 9 bases from J, the junction contained 9 bases not matched to a gene. The CDR3 region is CSARDPGTGSSSPLHF. The CDR3 DNA reads TGCAGTGCTAGAGACCCCGGGACAGGGAGTAGTTCACCCCTCCACTTT.

This clonotype occurred a few times. The V and J genes are TRBV2 and TRBJ1-2; D gene unclear. The CDR3 runs 15 residues. Trimming pared 2 bases from V and 3 bases from J, leaving 13 bases between. Germline V gene sequence: CDR1 SNHLY, CDR2 FYNNEI. CDR3 loop: CASSEKSPDHYGYTF. Here the CDR3 DNA reads TGTGCCAGCAGTGAAAAGAGCCCAGACCACTATGGCTACACCTTC.